The 26 T cell receptor beta chains in this list originate from one sample, sequenced in a study of blood T cell repertoires in COVID-19. Assay: immunoSEQ multiplex PCR; the TCRdb copy retains only in-frame clones and omits some. Of 350,000 to 500,000 clones in the sample, around nine tenths were seen once. Sequencing was done on a sample of PBMCs or T cells enriched from blood (not recorded which). Every receptor here comes from a woman younger than 30 who had been exposed to COVID-19.

The CDR3 is CASSHTSGGREQFF. CDR3 bases: TGTGCCAGCAGCCATACTAGCGGGGGACGGGAGCAGTTCTTC. This chain links TRBV3-1 (or the pseudogene TRBV3-2) with TRBJ2-1, with TRBD2 matching over 11 bases. V shed 3 bases, J shed 10 bases, and the junction held 5 bases outside the gene matches. CDR1 and CDR2 from the germline V gene are LGHDT and YNNKEL (reference sequence). The CDR3 has 14 residues.

The chain combines TRBV6-6 with TRBJ2-7, with 7 bases aligning to TRBD2. CDR1 is MNHNY and CDR2 is SVGAGI in the germline V gene (reference sequence). V lost 5 bases and J lost 7; bases outside the gene matches: 8. The CDR3 is 13 amino acids. The CDR3 region is CASSTGGKSEQYF. The CDR3 region has the DNA TGTGCCAGCAGTACCGGGGGGAAGAGTGAGCAGTACTTC.

This chain connects TRBV23-1 to TRBJ2-5, with 10 bases lining up with TRBD2. TRBV23-1 is designated an ORF whose function remains uncertain. The CDR3 is 19 amino acids. Trimming cost V 2 bases and J 5 bases; bases outside gene matches: 17. The CDR3 here is CASSQPAGVAGGREETQYF. The CDR3 DNA is TGCGCCAGCAGTCAACCCGCGGGAGTAGCGGGAGGCCGTGAGGAGACCCAGTACTTC.

The chain is built from TRBV6-2 or TRBV6-3 and TRBJ2-1, with 9 positions matching TRBD2. Germline V gene sequence: CDR1 MNHEY, CDR2 SVGEGT. The trim removed 6 bases at V and 5 bases at J, leaving 11 bases unmatched. The CDR3 length is 16 residues. The CDR3 DNA is TGTGCCAGCAGCCCGCCCCCCCGGACTAGCGACAATGAGCAGTTCTTC. This encodes CASSPPPRTSDNEQFF.

Here the CDR3 DNA reads TGCGCCAGCAGCTTCTCCTGGGGAGGAACAGGGGGACTCACAGATACGCAGTATTTT. Encoded protein: CASSFSWGGTGGLTDTQYF. V gene TRBV5-1 combines with J gene TRBJ2-3, with TRBD1 matching over 8 bases. Germline V gene lookup returns CDR1 SGHRS and CDR2 YFSETQ. The junction had 16 bases not matched to a gene; V was cut back by 2 bases and J by 2 bases. CDR3 length equals 19 residues.

The chain couples TRBV27 to TRBJ2-1; D is undetermined. CDR1 MNHEY and CDR2 SMNVEV come from the germline V gene (reference sequence). The CDR3 spans 14 residues. The V end lost 2 bases, the J end lost 1 base, and 6 bases lay between the germline ends. The CDR3 sequence: CASSLAVSYNEQFF. CDR3 sequence (DNA): TGTGCCAGCAGTTTAGCGGTATCCTACAATGAGCAGTTCTTC.

The V call is TRBV28, the J call TRBJ2-5, with 9 bases matching TRBD2. Germline V gives CDR1 MDHEN, CDR2 SYDVKM. J lost 2 bases, V lost 3 bases, and 4 bases had no gene match. The CDR3 is 15 residues long. The CDR3 bases are TGTGCCAGCAGTTTGTGGAGCGGGGGGCAAGAGACCCAGTACTTC. It specifies CASSLWSGGQETQYF.

The gene calls are TRBV7-9 and TRBJ2-2; 13 bases align to TRBD2. After removal of 6 bases from V and 2 bases from J, the junction contained 3 bases not matched to a gene. The length of the CDR3 is 16 residues. CDR1 and CDR2 (germline): SEHNR, FQNEAQ (reference sequence). The CDR3 DNA is TGTGCCAGCAGAGGACTAGCGGGGGTCAACACCGGGGAGCTGTTTTTT. Protein product: CASRGLAGVNTGELFF. Drawing the rest from reference TRBV7-9 and TRBJ2-2, the complete variable domain is DTGVSQNPRHKITKRGQNVTFRCDPISEHNRLYWYRQTLGQGPEFLTYFQNEAQLEKSRLLSDRFSAERPKGSFSTLEIQRTEQGDSAMYLCASRGLAGVNTGELFFGEGSRLTVL.

CDR3 in amino acids: CSVRDGYTF. DNA of the CDR3: TGCAGTGTCCGGGATGGCTACACCTTC. The chain recombines TRBV20-1 with TRBJ1-2; D gene ambiguous. Germline CDR1 reads DFQATT; CDR2 reads SNEGSKA (reference sequence). V dropped 7 bases and J dropped 6 bases, with 6 bases sitting between them. The CDR3 is 9 amino acids.

The chain couples TRBV2 to TRBJ2-3, with 11 bases that match TRBD2. This CDR3 region has 14 residues. Germline V gives CDR1 SNHLY, CDR2 FYNNEI. V lost 11 bases to trimming and J lost 4 bases; unmatched junction nucleotides: 8. The CDR3 loop reads CAGLAGGVADTQYF. CDR3 nucleotide sequence: TGTGCCGGTCTAGCGGGAGGAGTCGCAGATACGCAGTATTTT. Full variable domain (rest looked up from reference TRBV2 and TRBJ2-3): EPEVTQTPSHQVTQMGQEVILRCVPISNHLYFYWYRQILGQKVEFLVSFYNNEISEKSEIFDDQFSVERPDGSNFTLKIRSTKLEDSAMYFCAGLAGGVADTQYFGPGTRLTVL.

The chain is built from TRBV9 and TRBJ1-2; D is unresolved. The ends were cut back, 0 bases at V and 0 bases at J, with 9 bases in the middle. The CDR3 covers 15 residues. CDR1 SGDLS and CDR2 YYNGEE come from the germline V gene. The CDR3 here is CASSVGSLANYGYTF. For the CDR3, the DNA is TGTGCCAGCAGCGTAGGCAGTCTAGCTAACTATGGCTACACCTTC.

The V call is TRBV18, the J call TRBJ1-6, with D possibly matching TRBD1 (5 bases). This CDR3 contains 15 residues. V lost 0 bases, J lost 7 bases, and 10 bases lay in between. Germline CDR1 reads KGHSH; CDR2 reads LQKENI. CDR3 residues: CASSPPPPGNSPLHF. For the CDR3, the DNA is TGTGCCAGCTCACCACCACCTCCAGGGAATTCACCCCTCCACTTT.

This chain connects TRBV6-5 to TRBJ1-2, with D tentatively TRBD1 (5 bases). Trimming removed 5 bases at V and 4 bases at J, with 14 bases between. Germline V gives CDR1 MNHEY, CDR2 SVGAGI. There are 14 residues in the CDR3. CDR3 DNA sequence: TGTGCCAGCAGTCCCGCGACAGAAGTCTATGGCTACACCTTC. Translated: CASSPATEVYGYTF.

CDR3 nucleotide sequence: TGTGCCAGCAGATCGCCTAGCGGGAGGGGTCCTTCCTACGAGCAGTACTTC. Amino acids: CASRSPSGRGPSYEQYF. The chain combines TRBV28 with TRBJ2-7, with 12 bases lining up with TRBD2. Germline V CDR1 and CDR2: MDHEN, SYDVKM. V shed 6 bases, J shed 1 base, and the junction held 10 bases outside the gene matches. The CDR3 is 17 amino acids.

The chain recombines TRBV25-1 with TRBJ2-1; 10 positions match TRBD2. CDR3 length equals 15 residues. J lost 1 base, V lost 3 bases, and 0 bases had no gene match. Germline CDR1 reads MGHDK; CDR2 reads SYGVNS. The CDR3 protein is CASSDSGRSYNEQFF. The CDR3 DNA is TGTGCCAGCAGTGATAGCGGGAGGTCCTACAATGAGCAGTTCTTC.

The V call is TRBV27, the J call TRBJ1-2; TRBD1 matches 8 bases. The CDR3 covers 15 residues. J was trimmed by 7 bases and V by 6 bases; bases with no gene match: 13. Looked up from germline, CDR1 is MNHEY and CDR2 is SMNVEV (reference sequence). This CDR3 reads CASSPRTGFSGGYTF. CDR3 DNA: TGTGCCAGCAGCCCACGGACAGGGTTTTCGGGTGGCTACACCTTC.

This chain connects TRBV19 to TRBJ2-1; 9 positions agree with TRBD2. The trim removed 5 bases at V and 9 bases at J, leaving 8 bases unmatched. Germline loops: CDR1 LNHDA, CDR2 SQIVND (reference sequence). CDR3 length: 14 residues. For the CDR3, the DNA is TGTGCCAGTAGTCCTAGCGGGAAGGTCAGTGAGCAGTTCTTC. Protein sequence: CASSPSGKVSEQFF.

The chain links TRBV5-1 to TRBJ1-1; possibly TRBD1 for D (5 bases). Germline assignment: CDR1 SGHRS and CDR2 YFSETQ. This CDR3 is 14 amino acids long. V lost 0 bases and J lost 1, with 7 bases in between. CDR3 nucleotides: TGCGCCAGCAGCTTGGAGGGGCCGAACACTGAAGCTTTCTTT. It yields the protein CASSLEGPNTEAFF.

This chain uses TRBV27 with TRBJ1-4; 8 bases agree with TRBD1. The CDR3 extends over 14 amino acids. Per the germline V gene, CDR1 is MNHEY and CDR2 is SMNVEV (reference sequence). Unmatched junction bases numbered 10, after V lost 8 bases and J lost 8 bases. The CDR3 DNA follows: TGTGCCAGCTCTCCCCTCAGGGGGCGGGAAAAACTGTTTTTT. The encoded protein is CASSPLRGREKLFF.

This clone was found once. The rearrangement uses TRBV6-1 and TRBJ1-5; D is ambiguous. The length of the CDR3 is 14 residues. CDR1 and CDR2 from the germline V gene are MNHNS and SASEGT. With 2 bases removed from V and 3 bases from J, the gap between germline ends came to 8 bases. In DNA form, the CDR3 reads TGTGCCAGCAGTGAATGGGAGGACAATCAGCCCCAGCATTTT. Its protein is CASSEWEDNQPQHF.

The chain uses TRBV28 and TRBJ1-2, with D possibly being TRBD1 (6 bases). This CDR3 spans 11 amino acids. Trimming took 8 bases from V and 3 from J, leaving 7 bases between them. The V gene's germline CDR1 is MDHEN and CDR2 SYDVKM. The CDR3 protein is CASGQYYGYTF. The CDR3 DNA reads TGTGCCAGCGGACAGTACTATGGCTACACCTTC.

This chain links TRBV7-6 with TRBJ2-2, with 7 positions matching TRBD2. Germline assignment: CDR1 SGHVS and CDR2 FNYEAQ. The V segment lost 7 bases and the J segment 8 bases; nucleotides outside the gene matches: 10. The length of the CDR3 is 14 residues. The CDR3 DNA follows: TGTGCCAGCACCCGGGGGGAGAGTCTGGGGGAGCTGTTTTTT. Amino acid sequence: CASTRGESLGELFF.

The chain recombines TRBV28 with TRBJ2-5; 10 bases are shared with TRBD1. Trimming cost V 3 bases and J 5 bases; bases outside gene matches: 12. Germline V lookup: CDR1 MDHEN, CDR2 SYDVKM. The CDR3 is 17 residues long. CDR3 in amino acids: CASSFPGTGVGGETQYF. As DNA, the CDR3 is TGTGCCAGCAGTTTCCCCGGGACAGGGGTCGGGGGGGAGACCCAGTACTTC.

This chain connects TRBV10-2 to TRBJ1-1; D is uncertain. The V end was cut by 4 bases, the J end by 5 bases, with 11 bases between. This CDR3 region has 13 residues. Germline CDR1 WSHSY, CDR2 SAAADI. The CDR3 nucleotides read TGCGCCAGCAGTGCACAATCGGGAACTGAAGCTTTCTTT. Protein: CASSAQSGTEAFF.

This clone has only one observation. The genes are TRBV5-6 and TRBJ1-1; D remains ambiguous. Germline V gene lookup returns CDR1 SGHDT and CDR2 YYEEEE. The V end was cut by 4 bases, the J end by 4 bases, with 11 bases between. The CDR3 runs 13 residues. The CDR3 loop is CASSPGIVTEAFF. The CDR3 DNA reads TGTGCCAGCAGCCCCGGGATTGTCACTGAAGCTTTCTTT.

This chain connects TRBV11-2 to TRBJ2-7; D unclear. V lost 1 base, J lost 6 bases, and 7 bases lay in between. The CDR3 length is 12 residues. Germline V gene data show CDR1 as SGHAT and CDR2 as FQNNGV. CDR3 amino acids: CASSLGASEQYF. CDR3 in DNA: TGTGCCAGCAGCTTAGGGGCCTCCGAGCAGTACTTC.